The present TCR beta chain was sequenced within a study of neurological immune-mediated disorders (dated by TCRdb to about 2019). In the study overall: Among the approximately 34 multiple sclerosis patients, around 31 had relapsing-remitting MS and 3 had secondary progressive MS. Using UMI-based sequencing, the study compared peripheral blood TCR-beta repertoires from patients with HTLV-I-associated myelopathy (HAM/TSP), patients with multiple sclerosis, and healthy controls. The 106 TCR-beta libraries covered PBMC samples along with longitudinal samples, technical triplicates, and paired sorted CD4+ and CD8+ T-cell subsets. The cohort comprised 68 subjects: some 14 HAM/TSP patients, around 34 multiple sclerosis patients and 20 or so healthy controls. Broad study findings and their caveats: Repertoires from 18 of 34 MS patients were grouped by phylogenetic analysis into a cluster of related CDR3 sequences, suggesting a possible repertoire-level signature. The MS cluster showed no association with clinical or MRI features, and the authors stated that larger cohorts are needed. Expanded clones from different subjects shared no identical CDR3 amino acid sequences, which suggests that TCR-beta repertoires were private in all groups. TCR clonal expansion was highest in HAM/TSP patients and lowest in MS patients, with MS patients falling below even healthy controls.

The CDR3 starts with the cysteine, ends with the phenylalanine, and has 17 residues. Of the read, only the CDR3 DNA is kept; its 51 bases are in frame from base 1. Ends trimmed: V by 6 bases, J by 0 bases; bases unmatched to a gene: 9. Reading the germline V gene gives CDR1 SGHDT and CDR2 YYEEEE. cDNA was synthesized by template-switch 5'RACE using a primer carrying a 10-nucleotide random unique molecular identifier by which each TCR transcript was tagged. Each sequencing run produced over 170 million TCR-beta sequences covering 15-18 subjects. The RNeasy kit was used for extraction of total RNA. The KAPA Real-time Library Amplification kit was used to amplify TCR-beta VDJ regions with primers targeting the TCR constant region and the 5'RACE anchor. A first PCR added sample indexes and Illumina adaptors, after which a second PCR increased the library yield. After Ampure bead purification, the TCR product of roughly 650 bp was size-selected on a 2% E-gel SizeSelection system. Before pooling, libraries had their quality checked on a Bioanalyzer, their concentration measured with Qubit, and their quantity determined with the Kapa Library Quantification kit. An Illumina HiSeq 2500 sequenced the libraries paired-end 2 x 150 bp. To increase sequence diversity, about 25-31% phiX was spiked into each library pool. Processing in the source paper ran as follows. The UMI-based MiGEC pipeline processed quality-filtered reads and removed over 90% of raw TCR sequences during error correction. IMGT germline references were used for alignment of VDJ genes, and clonotypes were defined by a unique CDR3 amino acid sequence together with V-J genes. Clonal expansion, Shannon diversity, and CDR3 relatedness (CalcPairwiseDistances, ClusterSamples) were evaluated with VDJtools, and phylogenetic trees were built with CLCbio workbench. A clone was classed as expanded if it had 8 or more unique UMIs, a cutoff based on coefficient-of-variation modelling across technical triplicates. TCRdb trimmed the raw reads at Q25, called clones with MiXCR and kept productive beta chains. Each entry is one CDR3 protein sequence, shown with its most common DNA and genes. The V and J calls and clone size come from TCRdb's table, not from the authors' own analysis. The sample table contains fewer than 75,000 distinct CDR3 sequences; only one count was recorded for nearly 3.5% of them. Jointly, the top ten make up around 3.7% of the sample.

For unsorted PBMC libraries, 2 million PBMCs were used after storage in RNAlater at -80 degrees C until RNA extraction. The multiple sclerosis patients were enrolled in a US clinical protocol that evaluated disease progression with magnetic resonance imaging. Peripheral blood was subjected to Ficoll-Hypaque density gradient centrifugation to isolate PBMCs, which were then cryopreserved in liquid nitrogen. This clonotype was counted ten times or more. Its recognized antigen is unknown. No much larger clone is present one base from it, and per-base qualities are unavailable. The V and J genes are TRBV5-6 and TRBJ2-4; the junction holds 10 bases that match TRBD1. The specimen sequenced was PBMCs. The origin of this receptor is a middle-aged man with multiple sclerosis. The DNA sequence is as follows: TGTGCCAGCACCCCGGGACAGGGGTGGGAAGCCAAAAACATTCAGTACTTC. This gives the protein CASTPGQGWEAKNIQYF.